This entry is about one T cell receptor (beta chain). These data belong to a study of OX40 agonist ivuxolimab in advanced cancers. This CDR3 has 15 amino acids. The V and J ends lost 2 bases and 8 bases respectively, with 19 bases between them. Germline CDR1 is SGHRS and CDR2 is YFSETQ. Generated by immunoSEQ multiplex PCR, the TCRdb table keeps only in-frame clones and is missing some. The repertoire consists of roughly 130,000 clones, with roughly 93% occurring once and the leading ten covering over 0.15%. V usage is TRBV5-1 and J usage is TRBJ1-2; D is possibly TRBD1 (5 bases). The TCR originated in an adult with an advanced solid tumor such as melanoma, head and neck, liver or kidney cancer. The material sequenced was CD4+ or CD8+ T cells sorted from blood, taken in a trial of the OX40 agonist ivuxolimab. In DNA, the CDR3 is TGCGCCAGCAGCTTTAAGTCGGGCAACCGGGGGGGCTACACCTTC. Translation: CASSFKSGNRGGYTF.